The 24 T cell receptor beta chains given below trace back to one sample, sequenced in a study of response to subunit inactivated influenza vaccine (dated by TCRdb to between 2018 and 2020). Receptor amplification or capture employed RT-PCR. Sequencing was carried out with an Illumina HiSeq 2500. Clones were called with MiXCR by TCRdb after fastp trimmed the public reads at Q25, and only in-frame beta chains were retained. When rows share a CDR3 protein, they turn into one entry using the most common DNA and genes. This sample is represented by about half a million distinct CDR3 sequences; approximately 7.6% of them were singletons. The top ten clones comprise 10% to 15% of the sample. This sample comprised PBMCs from blood, obtained roughly 24 months after vaccination. The receptors come from a man aged 50-75 years who received an inactivated influenza vaccine. Donor details come from another sample of the same person, matched by shared clones.

This clonotype was recorded only once. A much larger clone lies one base from this, so it may be a read error. The V gene is TRBV20-1, the J gene TRBJ1-1; D is ambiguous. CDR3 length: 14 residues. The germline V gene encodes CDR1 DFQATT and CDR2 SNEGSKA (reference sequence). Trimming removed 3 bases from V and 1 base from J, with 12 bases in between. CDR3: CSARNAPSNTEAFF. Written as DNA, the CDR3 is TGCAGTGCTAGGAACGCACCCTCGAACACTGAAGCTTTCTTT.

This clonotype has more than one count but fewer than ten. This chain joins TRBV9 and TRBJ2-3, with TRBD2 matching over 9 bases. CDR3 size: 16 residues. V lost 0 bases to trimming and J lost 0 bases; unmatched junction nucleotides: 2. In germline, CDR1 is SGDLS, CDR2 YYNGEE. CDR3 in amino acids: CASSVGLAASTDTQYF. The CDR3 DNA sequence: TGTGCCAGCAGCGTAGGACTAGCGGCTAGCACAGATACGCAGTATTTT.

This clonotype has more than one count but fewer than ten. V gene TRBV9 combines with J gene TRBJ1-6; D unresolved. V lost 3 bases and J lost 5, with 15 bases in between. The CDR3 totals 16 residues. Germline-derived CDR1 and CDR2 are SGDLS and YYNGEE. The CDR3 region is CASSGGSGVDNSPLHF. CDR3 nucleotides: TGTGCCAGCAGCGGGGGATCAGGAGTTGATAATTCACCCCTCCACTTT.

In its sample, this clonotype was seen a few times. The chain links TRBV5-1 to TRBJ2-6, with D hard to call. Germline V gene lookup returns CDR1 SGHRS and CDR2 YFSETQ. Trimming removed 0 bases at V and 0 bases at J, with 4 bases between. The CDR3 contains 15 residues. The CDR3 DNA sequence: TGCGCCAGCAGCTTGGCCCTCTCTGGGGCCAACGTCCTGACTTTC. Protein sequence: CASSLALSGANVLTF.

This clonotype was detected many times. The rearrangement uses TRBV20-1 and TRBJ2-5; D is tentatively TRBD1 or TRBD2 (5 bases each). The CDR3 sequence is 14 residues long. The germline gives CDR1 DFQATT, CDR2 SNEGSKA (reference sequence). The germline V and J ends were trimmed by 0 bases and 4 bases, with 12 bases remaining between them. The CDR3 loop reads CSARDLAGLETQYF. CDR3 DNA: TGCAGTGCTAGAGATCTAGCAGGGCTAGAGACCCAGTACTTC.

The genes are TRBV12-3 or TRBV12-4 and TRBJ2-5, with D perhaps matching TRBD2 (6 bases). Trimming pared 11 bases from V and 1 base from J, leaving 29 bases between. CDR3 length: 18 residues. The CDR3 sequence: CALSLGRDSEIAQETQYF. The CDR3 nucleotides are TGTGCCCTCAGTTTAGGGCGGGACTCCGAGATTGCCCAAGAGACCCAGTACTTC.

Ten or more counts support this clonotype. V and J are TRBV20-1 and TRBJ2-3; 7 bases fit TRBD1. The CDR3 has 14 residues. CDR1 is DFQATT and CDR2 is SNEGSKA in the germline V gene (reference sequence). After removal of 3 bases from V and 2 bases from J, the junction contained 5 bases not matched to a gene. DNA of the CDR3: TGCAGTGCTAGGGACAGGCGGTACACAGATACGCAGTATTTT. This codes for CSARDRRYTDTQYF.

This clonotype has only one observation. This chain links TRBV2 with TRBJ2-5, with D possibly TRBD1 on 6 matching bases. CDR1 SNHLY and CDR2 FYNNEI come from the germline V gene. The CDR3 extends over 16 amino acids. Trimming cost V 0 bases and J 5 bases, with 16 bases left between them. The CDR3 nucleotides are TGTGCCAGCAGTGAAGCGCGGGCAGGGGATGAGGAGACCCAGTACTTC. As protein: CASSEARAGDEETQYF.

There are a few counts of this clonotype. The V gene is TRBV20-1, the J gene TRBJ2-2; D may be TRBD1 or TRBD2 (6 bases each). Between the trimmed V and J ends, which lost 4 bases and 7 bases, there was a span of 19 bases. There are 15 residues in the CDR3. Per germline, CDR1 DFQATT and CDR2 SNEGSKA (reference sequence). This CDR3 is CSAKGGPRMGGELFF. The CDR3 nucleotides are TGCAGTGCTAAGGGGGGCCCGCGGATGGGCGGGGAGCTGTTTTTT.

The chain recombines TRBV20-1 with TRBJ2-1; D possibly corresponds to TRBD2 (5 bases). Trimming stripped 3 bases from V and 7 bases from J, with 13 bases between. The CDR3 is 13 amino acids. The germline CDR1 and CDR2 sequences are DFQATT and SNEGSKA (reference sequence). The chain's CDR3 is CSASSGIRNEQFF. The CDR3 coding sequence is TGCAGTGCTAGCTCCGGGATAAGAAATGAGCAGTTCTTC.

This clonotype was counted many times. The chain carries TRBV12-3 or TRBV12-4 and TRBJ1-4; D is unresolved. The length of the CDR3 is 16 residues. The V gene lost 5 bases and the J gene lost 5 bases, with 18 bases spanning the gap. The CDR3 protein is CASSLDPGRKNEKLFF. CDR3 nucleotide sequence: TGTGCCAGCAGTCTGGATCCGGGCCGTAAGAATGAAAAACTGTTTTTT.

This clonotype showed up just a few times. The chain is built from TRBV7-9 and TRBJ1-1, with TRBD1 matching 7 bases. From germline, CDR1 is SEHNR and CDR2 FQNEAQ (reference sequence). The CDR3 spans 15 residues. V was pared by 5 bases and J by 3 bases, with 9 bases of the junction left unmatched. CDR3 coding DNA: TGTGCCAGCAGCATTCCCAGGGGGAGTGACACTGAAGCTTTCTTT. Translation gives CASSIPRGSDTEAFF.

The genes are TRBV28 and TRBJ2-5; D is ambiguous. Germline assignment: CDR1 MDHEN and CDR2 SYDVKM. Trimming stripped 5 bases from V and 3 bases from J, with 10 bases between. The CDR3 totals 13 residues. The CDR3 DNA is TGTGCCAGCAGTCCCTGGGCTGAAGAGACCCAGTACTTC. Translated: CASSPWAEETQYF.

This clonotype was counted at least ten times. The rearrangement links TRBV5-1 to TRBJ2-7; D possibly uses TRBD1 or TRBD2 (5 bases each). This CDR3 is 12 amino acids long. V lost 5 bases, J lost 1 base, and 7 bases lay in between. Per germline, CDR1 SGHRS and CDR2 YFSETQ. The CDR3 reads CASRGDSYEQYF. The CDR3 nucleotides are TGCGCCAGCAGGGGGGATTCCTACGAGCAGTACTTC.

A word on this clonotype: A read error may produce the germline difference seen at one junction end. The chain combines TRBV7-6 with TRBJ2-2; D gene ambiguous. Germline-derived CDR1 and CDR2 are SGHVS and FNYEAQ. The CDR3 has 14 amino acids. DNA for the CDR3: TGTGCCGGCAGCCCTGAACCTAACACCGGGGAGCTGTTTTTT. It codes for CAGSPEPNTGELFF.

This chain uses TRBV26 with TRBJ1-3; the D call in the table, TRBD1, was not verified against the DNA. TRBV26 is termed a pseudogene. The CDR3 is 19 amino acids. CDR3 DNA: TGTGCCCGCAGTTTCAGAAGGACAGGGGGCGATGACTCTGGAAACACCATATATTTT. Translation: CARSFRRTGGDDSGNTIYF.

This chain uses TRBV10-3 with TRBJ1-2; D call uncertain. The V gene's germline CDR1 is ENHRY and CDR2 SYGVKD. This CDR3 region has 13 residues. The V end lost 3 bases, the J end lost 7 bases, and 12 bases lay between the germline ends. CDR3 nucleotide sequence: TGTGCCATCAGTGAAGAGACCCGCCTTGGCTACACCTTC. Translated: CAISEETRLGYTF.

V is TRBV11-1 and J is TRBJ2-6, with D hard to call. This CDR3 is built from 18 residues. CDR1 and CDR2 from the germline V gene are SGHAT and FQDESV (reference sequence). Trimming shortened V by 6 bases and J by 0 bases, and 18 bases separated the two germline ends. The DNA for the CDR3 is TGTGCCAGCAGGGTCGGACGGGCTACCAACTCTGGGGCCAACGTCCTGACTTTC. Translation gives CASRVGRATNSGANVLTF.

This clonotype was found a few times. This chain joins TRBV11-2 and TRBJ2-5; 7 bases fit TRBD2. The V and J ends lost 5 bases and 1 base, in that order; junction bases with no gene match: 10. Germline V lookup: CDR1 SGHAT, CDR2 FQNNGV. The CDR3 contains 16 residues. The CDR3 spells CASSPWGGLFQETQYF. CDR3 coding DNA: TGTGCCAGCAGCCCGTGGGGAGGGCTGTTCCAAGAGACCCAGTACTTC.

The chain uses TRBV5-8 and TRBJ2-7; D gene unclear. This CDR3 is built from 11 residues. CDR1 and CDR2 (germline): SGHTS, YDEGEE. Trimming stripped 2 bases from V and 6 bases from J, with 6 bases between. The CDR3 nucleotides read TGTGCCAGCAGCTTAAAATTCGAGCAGTACTTC. Protein product: CASSLKFEQYF.

This clonotype has a handful of counts. The gene calls are TRBV9 and TRBJ2-6, with D hard to call. The ends were cut back, 3 bases at V and 4 bases at J, with 8 bases in the middle. CDR1 and CDR2 (germline): SGDLS, YYNGEE. The CDR3 consists of 14 residues. The CDR3 DNA reads TGTGCCAGCAGCGCCCATGACGGGGCCAACGTCCTGACTTTC. It translates to CASSAHDGANVLTF.

This sequence joins TRBV20-1 and TRBJ2-1; 8 positions match TRBD2. Germline CDR1 DFQATT, CDR2 SNEGSKA (reference sequence). J was trimmed by 7 bases and V by 2 bases; bases with no gene match: 7. The CDR3 has 14 amino acids. The DNA of the CDR3 is TGCAGTGCTAGAATTGGCGGGAGGTGGAATGAGCAGTTCTTC. Translating it yields CSARIGGRWNEQFF.

This clonotype has a handful of counts. The chain couples TRBV5-5 to TRBJ2-2; D perhaps matches TRBD2 (7 bases). Trimming left V 8 bases short and J 7 bases short, with 18 bases between. The CDR3 extends over 14 amino acids. From germline, CDR1 is SGHKS and CDR2 YYEKEE (reference sequence). As DNA, the CDR3 is TGTGCCAGTAGCCCGCGGGGGCAAGTCGGGGAGCTGTTTTTT. Translation: CASSPRGQVGELFF.

The genes are TRBV10-3 and TRBJ1-5, with D maybe TRBD1 (5 bases). The CDR3 covers 13 residues. Germline assignment: CDR1 ENHRY and CDR2 SYGVKD. V gave up 6 bases and J gave up 6 bases, with 12 bases separating them. The CDR3 nucleotides read TGTGCCATCAGGGAGGGACCGAGTCAGCCCCAGCATTTT. It translates to CAIREGPSQPQHF.